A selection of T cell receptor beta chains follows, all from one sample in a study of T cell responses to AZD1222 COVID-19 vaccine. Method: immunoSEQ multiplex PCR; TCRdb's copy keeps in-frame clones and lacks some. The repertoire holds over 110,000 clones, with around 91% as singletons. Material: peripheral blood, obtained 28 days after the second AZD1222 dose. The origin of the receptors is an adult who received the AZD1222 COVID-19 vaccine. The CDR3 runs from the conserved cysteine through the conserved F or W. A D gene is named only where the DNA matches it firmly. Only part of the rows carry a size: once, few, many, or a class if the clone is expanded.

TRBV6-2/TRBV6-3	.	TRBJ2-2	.	CASSPWGRTEHTGELFF	TGTGCCAGCAGTCCCTGGGGCAGGACCGAACACACCGGGGAGCTGTTTTTT
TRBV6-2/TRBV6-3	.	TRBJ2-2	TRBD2	CASSYPLAGQDTGELFF	TGTGCCAGCAGTTATCCCTTAGCGGGGCAGGACACCGGGGAGCTGTTTTTT
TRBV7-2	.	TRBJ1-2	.	CASSGSHLYGYTF	TGTGCCAGCAGTGGTAGCCACCTCTATGGCTACACCTTC
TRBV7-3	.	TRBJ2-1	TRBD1	CASSPGTGSSYNEQFF	TGTGCCAGCAGCCCAGGGACAGGTAGCTCCTACAATGAGCAGTTCTTC
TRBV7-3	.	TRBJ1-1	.	CASSAAENTEAFF	TGTGCCAGCAGCGCCGCAGAAAACACTGAAGCTTTCTTT
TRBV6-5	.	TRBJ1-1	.	CASSPPLGTEAFF	TGTGCCAGCAGTCCGCCCCTGGGCACTGAAGCTTTCTTT
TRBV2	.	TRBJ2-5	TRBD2	CASGLAGGRTQYF	TGTGCCAGCGGACTAGCGGGGGGGAGGACCCAGTACTTC
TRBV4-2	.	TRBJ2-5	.	CASSQDRGETQYF	TGTGCCAGCAGCCAAGATCGAGGAGAGACCCAGTACTTC
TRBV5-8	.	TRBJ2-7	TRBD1	CASSLGQGIYEQYF	TGTGCCAGCAGCTTAGGACAGGGCATTTACGAGCAGTACTTC
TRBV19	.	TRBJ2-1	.	CASTRFQMGYNEQFF	TGTGCCAGTACTAGGTTCCAGATGGGCTACAATGAGCAGTTCTTC
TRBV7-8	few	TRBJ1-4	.	CASSLAGLDLSTNEKLFF	TGTGCCAGCAGCTTAGCGGGGCTCGATCTTTCAACTAATGAAAAACTGTTTTTT
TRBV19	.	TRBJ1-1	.	CASSTFWVNTEAFF	TGTGCCAGTAGTACGTTCTGGGTGAACACTGAAGCTTTCTTT
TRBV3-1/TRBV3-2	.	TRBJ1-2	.	CASSHSTANYGYTF	TGTGCCAGCAGCCACAGTACAGCGAACTATGGCTACACCTTC
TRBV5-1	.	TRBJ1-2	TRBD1	CASNPGQGSALNYGYTF	TGCGCCAGCAACCCGGGACAGGGATCGGCGCTTAACTATGGCTACACCTTC
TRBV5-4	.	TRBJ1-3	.	CASSLDGSGNTIYF	TGTGCCAGCAGCTTGGACGGCTCTGGAAACACCATATATTTT
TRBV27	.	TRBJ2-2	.	CASSLGLFPTGELFF	TGTGCCAGCAGTTTAGGACTGTTCCCCACCGGGGAGCTGTTTTTT
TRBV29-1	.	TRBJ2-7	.	CSFEEPGSYEQYF	TGCAGTTTCGAAGAGCCAGGGTCCTACGAGCAGTACTTC
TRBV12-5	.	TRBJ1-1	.	CASGLDTGIPVRPEAFF	TGTGCTAGTGGTTTGGACACCGGGATCCCCGTCCGTCCTGAAGCTTTCTTT
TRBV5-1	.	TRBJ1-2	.	CASSLGEFGYTF	TGCGCCAGCAGCTTGGGAGAGTTTGGCTACACCTTC
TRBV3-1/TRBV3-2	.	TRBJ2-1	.	CASSQVGEAYNEQFF	TGTGCCAGCAGCCAAGTGGGGGAAGCCTACAATGAGCAGTTCTTC
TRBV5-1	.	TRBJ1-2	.	CASSLSSDNYGYTF	TGCGCCAGCAGCTTGTCGAGCGATAACTATGGCTACACCTTC
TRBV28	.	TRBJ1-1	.	CASSSRASNTEAFF	TGTGCCAGCAGTTCCAGGGCGTCGAACACTGAAGCTTTCTTT
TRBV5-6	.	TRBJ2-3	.	CASSNSRDDDTQYF	TGTGCCAGCAGCAACTCACGGGACGACGATACGCAGTATTTT
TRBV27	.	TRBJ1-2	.	CASSAHLGTLNF	TGTGCCAGCAGTGCGCATCTAGGAACCCTTAACTTC
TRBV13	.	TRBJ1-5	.	CASSLGDQPQHF	TGTGCCAGCAGCTTAGGTGATCAGCCCCAGCATTTT
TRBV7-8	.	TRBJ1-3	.	CASSLIGERSGNTIYF	TGTGCCAGCAGCTTAATCGGGGAACGATCGGGAAACACCATATATTTT
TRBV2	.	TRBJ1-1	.	CASRARLENTEAFF	TGTGCCAGCAGGGCCCGACTTGAAAACACTGAAGCTTTCTTT
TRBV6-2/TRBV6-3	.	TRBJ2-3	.	CASSEKGQGTQYF	TGTGCCAGCAGTGAGAAGGGGCAGGGTACGCAGTATTTT
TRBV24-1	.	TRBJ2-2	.	CATSDPGRTNTGELFF	TGTGCCACCAGTGACCCCGGACGGACGAACACCGGGGAGCTGTTTTTT
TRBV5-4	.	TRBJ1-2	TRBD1	CASSYRTGANYGYTF	TGTGCCAGCAGCTACAGGACAGGGGCTAACTATGGCTACACCTTC
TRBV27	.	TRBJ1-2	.	CASSLSGWGFRTF	TGTGCCAGCAGTTTATCAGGGTGGGGATTTCGCACCTTC
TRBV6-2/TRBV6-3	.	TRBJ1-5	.	CASSYSRNQPQHF	TGTGCCAGCAGTTACAGCAGAAATCAGCCCCAGCATTTT
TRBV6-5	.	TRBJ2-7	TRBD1	CASQEGQGSHEQYF	TGTGCCAGCCAGGAGGGACAGGGTTCCCACGAGCAGTACTTC
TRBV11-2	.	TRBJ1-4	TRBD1	CASSLVGTAGEKLFF	TGTGCCAGCAGCTTAGTCGGGACAGCGGGGGAAAAACTGTTTTTT
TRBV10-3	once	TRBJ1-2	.	CAISEMGADYGYTF	TGTGCCATCAGTGAAATGGGGGCTGATTATGGCTACACCTTC
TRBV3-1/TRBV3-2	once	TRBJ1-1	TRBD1	CASSLPRGDAFF	TGTGCCAGCAGCTTACCCAGGGGGGACGCTTTCTTT
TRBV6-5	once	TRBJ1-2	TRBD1	CASSQGAGGYTF	TGTGCCAGCTCACAGGGGGCCGGGGGCTACACCTTC
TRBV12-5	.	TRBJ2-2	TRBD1	CASGLVTGAIGELFF	TGTGCTAGTGGTTTGGTGACAGGGGCGATCGGGGAGCTGTTTTTT
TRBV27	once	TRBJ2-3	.	CASSLRQRSTDTQYF	TGTGCCAGCAGTTTGCGACAGCGTAGCACAGATACGCAGTATTTT
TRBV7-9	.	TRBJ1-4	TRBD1	CASSAPTGGFNEKLFF	TGTGCCAGCAGCGCGCCTACAGGGGGCTTTAATGAAAAACTGTTTTTT
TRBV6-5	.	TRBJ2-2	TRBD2	CASSTGGDTGELFF	TGTGCCAGCAGTACGGGGGGGGACACCGGGGAGCTGTTTTTT
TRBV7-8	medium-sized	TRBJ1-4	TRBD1	CASSLQGPGEKLFF	TGTGCCAGCAGCCTACAGGGGCCCGGTGAAAAACTGTTTTTT
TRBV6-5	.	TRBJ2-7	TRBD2	CASAGREGPYEQYF	TGTGCCAGCGCGGGGCGGGAGGGCCCGTACGAGCAGTACTTC
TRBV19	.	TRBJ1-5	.	CAVRTGNQPQHF	TGTGCCGTAAGGACGGGTAATCAGCCCCAGCATTTT